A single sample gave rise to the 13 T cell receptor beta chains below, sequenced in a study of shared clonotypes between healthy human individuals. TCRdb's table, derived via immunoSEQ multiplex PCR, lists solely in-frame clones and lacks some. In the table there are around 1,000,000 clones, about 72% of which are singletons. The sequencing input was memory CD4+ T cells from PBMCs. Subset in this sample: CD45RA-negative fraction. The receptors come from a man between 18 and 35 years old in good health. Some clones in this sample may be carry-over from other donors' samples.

The CDR3 DNA is TGTGCCAGCAGTGTAGGAGGGTGGAATCAGCCCCAGCATTTT. Residues: CASSVGGWNQPQHF. The chain couples TRBV2 to TRBJ1-5; no reliable D call. The CDR3 has 14 residues. Trimming took 4 bases from V and 4 from J, leaving 11 bases between them. Germline loops: CDR1 SNHLY, CDR2 FYNNEI.

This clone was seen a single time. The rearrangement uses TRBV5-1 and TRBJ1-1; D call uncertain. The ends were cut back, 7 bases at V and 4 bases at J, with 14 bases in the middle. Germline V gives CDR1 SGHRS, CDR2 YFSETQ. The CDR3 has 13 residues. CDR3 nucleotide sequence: TGCGCCAGCCGGGAGACATGGGGCACTGAAGCTTTCTTT. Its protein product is CASRETWGTEAFF.

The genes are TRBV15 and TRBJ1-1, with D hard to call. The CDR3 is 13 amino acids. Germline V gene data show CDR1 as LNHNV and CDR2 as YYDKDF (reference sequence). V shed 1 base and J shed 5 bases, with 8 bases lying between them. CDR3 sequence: CATSRVGRTEAFF. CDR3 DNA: TGTGCCACCAGCAGAGTAGGGAGGACTGAAGCTTTCTTT.

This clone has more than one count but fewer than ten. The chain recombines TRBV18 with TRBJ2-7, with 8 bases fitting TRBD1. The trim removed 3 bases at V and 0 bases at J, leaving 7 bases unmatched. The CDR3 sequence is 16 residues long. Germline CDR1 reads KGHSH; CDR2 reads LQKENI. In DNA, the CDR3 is TGTGCCAGCTCACCTGGGACAGGCCGGGGCTCCTACGAGCAGTACTTC. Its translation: CASSPGTGRGSYEQYF.

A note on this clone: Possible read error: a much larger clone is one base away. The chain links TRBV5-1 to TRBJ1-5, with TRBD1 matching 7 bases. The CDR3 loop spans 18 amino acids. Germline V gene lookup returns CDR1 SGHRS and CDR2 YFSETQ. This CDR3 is CASSPTVGGASSSQPQHF. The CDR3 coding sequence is TGCGCCAGCAGCCCGACGGTAGGGGGCGCGAGTAGCAGTCAGCCCCAGCATTTT. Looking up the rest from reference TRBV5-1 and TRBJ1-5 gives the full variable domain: KAGVTQTPRYLIKTRGQQVTLSCSPISGHRSVSWYQQTPGQGLQFLFEYFSETQRNKGNFPGRFSGRQFSNSRSEMNVSTLELGDSALYLCASSPTVGGASSSQPQHFGDGTRLSIL.

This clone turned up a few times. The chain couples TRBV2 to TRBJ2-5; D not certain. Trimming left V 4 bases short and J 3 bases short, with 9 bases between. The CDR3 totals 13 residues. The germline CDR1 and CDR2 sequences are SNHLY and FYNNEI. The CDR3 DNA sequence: TGTGCCAGCAGTGTTTTGGGGAAAGAGACCCAGTACTTC. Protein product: CASSVLGKETQYF.

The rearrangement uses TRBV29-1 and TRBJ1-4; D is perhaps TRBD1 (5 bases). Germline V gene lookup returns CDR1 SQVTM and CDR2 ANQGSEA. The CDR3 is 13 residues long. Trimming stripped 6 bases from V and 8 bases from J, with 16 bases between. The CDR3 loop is CSVLRAGGEKLFF. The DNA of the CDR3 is TGCAGCGTGCTCAGGGCCGGAGGAGAAAAACTGTTTTTT.

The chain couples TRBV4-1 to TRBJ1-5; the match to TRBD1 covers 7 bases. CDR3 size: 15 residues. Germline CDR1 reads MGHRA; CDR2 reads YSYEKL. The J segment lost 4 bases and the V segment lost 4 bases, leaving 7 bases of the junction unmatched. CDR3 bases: TGCGCCAGCAGCCCACGGACAGGAGGGAATCAGCCCCAGCATTTT. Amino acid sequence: CASSPRTGGNQPQHF.

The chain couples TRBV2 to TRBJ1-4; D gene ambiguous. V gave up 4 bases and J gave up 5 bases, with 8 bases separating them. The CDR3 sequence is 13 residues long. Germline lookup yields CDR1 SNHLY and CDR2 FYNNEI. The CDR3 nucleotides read TGTGCCAGCAGTGTCGGCCCAAATGAAAAACTGTTTTTT. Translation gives CASSVGPNEKLFF.

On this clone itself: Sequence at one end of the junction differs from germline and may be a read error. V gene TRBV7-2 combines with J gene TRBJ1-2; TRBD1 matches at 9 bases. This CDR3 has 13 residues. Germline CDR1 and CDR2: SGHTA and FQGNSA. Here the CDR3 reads CASSKGQGYGHTF. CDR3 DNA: TGTGCCAGCAGCAAGGGACAGGGCTATGGCCACACCTTC.

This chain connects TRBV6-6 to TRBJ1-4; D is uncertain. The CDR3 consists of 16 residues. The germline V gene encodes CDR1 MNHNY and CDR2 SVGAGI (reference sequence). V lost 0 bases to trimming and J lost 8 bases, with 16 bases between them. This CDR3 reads CASSYSPYSAREKLFF. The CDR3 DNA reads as TGTGCCAGCAGTTACTCGCCTTATTCTGCTCGGGAAAAACTGTTTTTT.

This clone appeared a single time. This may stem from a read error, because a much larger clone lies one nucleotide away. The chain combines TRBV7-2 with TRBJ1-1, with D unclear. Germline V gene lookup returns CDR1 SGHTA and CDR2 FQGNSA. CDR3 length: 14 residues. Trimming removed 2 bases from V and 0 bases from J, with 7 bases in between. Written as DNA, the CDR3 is TGTGCCAGCAGCTTAAGGTTATTGAACACTGAAGCTTTCTTT. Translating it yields CASSLRLLNTEAFF. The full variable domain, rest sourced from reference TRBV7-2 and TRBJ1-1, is GAGVSQSPSNKVTEKGKDVELRCDPISGHTALYWYRQSLGQGLEFLIYFQGNSAPDKSGLPSDRFSAERTGGSVSTLTIQRTQQEDSAVYLCASSLRLLNTEAFFGQGTRLTVV.

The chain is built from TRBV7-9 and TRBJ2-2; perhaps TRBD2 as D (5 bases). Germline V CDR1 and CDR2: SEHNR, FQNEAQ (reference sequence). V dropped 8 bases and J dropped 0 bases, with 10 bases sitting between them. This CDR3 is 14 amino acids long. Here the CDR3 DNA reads TGTGCCAGCTCCCGGGATACGAACACCGGGGAGCTGTTTTTT. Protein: CASSRDTNTGELFF.